This T cell receptor beta chain was captured by sequencing in a study of CD8+ T cells in alopecia areata. At the level of the study: Those treated were given oral tofacitinib at 5 to 10 mg twice daily. Treatment ran 6 to 18 months, with 6 months of follow-up afterward. Study-level points and caveats: Scalp clonality decreased significantly with tofacitinib, and so did expanded CD8+ clones among the top 100. In scalp and blood during tofacitinib, many expanded lesional clones persisted.

In each case, RNA was isolated and then reverse transcribed into cDNA as the sequencing template. Data came from immunoSEQ multiplex PCR; TCRdb stores just in-frame clones and leaves some out. The data contain roughly 100,000 clones, approximately 66% of them singletons. Treatment described: oral pan-JAK inhibitor, 5-10 mg twice daily. This clone was detected a few times. Its antigen is as yet unknown. The CDR3 spans 14 residues. Trimming pared 3 bases from V and 6 bases from J, leaving 15 bases between. Germline lookup yields CDR1 SGHTA and CDR2 FQGNSA. The chain links TRBV7-2 to TRBJ2-7, with D unresolved. This clonotype originated in a human donor with alopecia areata. This material consisted of CD8+ T cells sorted from blood, taken at week 4, from a patient treated with tofacitinib. CDR3 sequence: CASSLDAATVEQYF. CDR3 sequence (DNA): TGTGCCAGCAGCTTGGACGCTGCGACCGTCGAGCAGTACTTC.